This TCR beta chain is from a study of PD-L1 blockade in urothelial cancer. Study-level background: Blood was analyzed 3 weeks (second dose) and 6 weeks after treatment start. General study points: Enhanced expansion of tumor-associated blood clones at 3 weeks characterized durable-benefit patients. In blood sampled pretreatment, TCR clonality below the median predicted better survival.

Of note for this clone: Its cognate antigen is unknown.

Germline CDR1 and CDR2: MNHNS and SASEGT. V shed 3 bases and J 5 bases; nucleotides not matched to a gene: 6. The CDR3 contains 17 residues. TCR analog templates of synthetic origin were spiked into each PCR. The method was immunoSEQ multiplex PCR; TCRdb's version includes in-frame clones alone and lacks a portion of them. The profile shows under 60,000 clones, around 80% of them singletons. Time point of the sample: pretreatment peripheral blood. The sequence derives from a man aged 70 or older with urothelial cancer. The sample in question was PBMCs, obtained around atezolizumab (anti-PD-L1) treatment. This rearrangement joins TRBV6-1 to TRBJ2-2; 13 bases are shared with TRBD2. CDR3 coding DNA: TGTGCCAGCAGTGACCACGGACTAGCGGGGGTTACCGGGGAGCTGTTTTTT. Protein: CASSDHGLAGVTGELFF.